These 9 T cell receptor beta chains originate from one sample sequenced in a study of beta chain features in type 1 diabetes. Overall study results and limits: Shorter TCRB CDR3s, moderately but significantly so, were found in Type 1 diabetes patients in all four CD4+ subsets.

The sequenced template was cDNA made from the entire isolated RNA. Measured with immunoSEQ multiplex PCR; TCRdb has only the in-frame clones, and not every one. This table holds about 660,000 clones, 11% to 15% found once. The antigens for these receptors are not known. Sequencing input: naive CD4+ T cells from blood. The receptors come from a man aged 18 to 29 with type 1 diabetes.

This clone has a handful of counts. The V gene is TRBV4-1, the J gene TRBJ2-7; no firm D call. The CDR3 consists of 14 residues. V was clipped by 0 bases and J by 4 bases, with 10 bases between them. Germline values: CDR1 MGHRA, CDR2 YSYEKL. The CDR3 here is CASSQDLLGYEQYF. The CDR3 DNA reads as TGCGCCAGCAGCCAAGATCTTTTAGGGTACGAGCAGTACTTC.

CDR3 in amino acids: CAWSVGRALHF. The DNA of the CDR3 is TGTGCCTGGAGTGTCGGTCGCGCCCTCCACTTT. V and J are TRBV30 and TRBJ1-6; no firm D call. Trimming removed 0 bases at V and 14 bases at J, with 8 bases between. The germline gives CDR1 GTSNPN, CDR2 SVGIG (reference sequence). CDR3 size: 11 residues.

V and J are TRBV15 and TRBJ2-7, with D hard to call. CDR3 size: 14 residues. Germline V gene sequence: CDR1 LNHNV, CDR2 YYDKDF (reference sequence). V gave up 1 base and J gave up 6 bases, with 13 bases separating them. This chain's CDR3 is CATSRAGSRREQYF. Here the CDR3 DNA reads TGTGCCACCAGCAGAGCCGGGTCCCGTCGCGAGCAGTACTTC.

V and J are TRBV7-9 and TRBJ1-1, with D uncertain. Trimming removed 1 base from V and 11 bases from J, with 17 bases in between. CDR1 is SEHNR and CDR2 is FQNEAQ in the germline V gene (reference sequence). This CDR3 region has 14 residues. CDR3 in amino acids: CASSLEGGGVEAFF. CDR3 nucleotide sequence: TGTGCCAGCAGCTTAGAAGGAGGCGGTGTAGAGGCTTTCTTT. The full variable domain, with the rest looked up from reference TRBV7-9 and TRBJ1-1, is DTGVSQNPRHKITKRGQNVTFRCDPISEHNRLYWYRQTLGQGPEFLTYFQNEAQLEKSRLLSDRFSAERPKGSFSTLEIQRTEQGDSAMYLCASSLEGGGVEAFFGQGTRLTVV.

V usage is TRBV5-1 and J usage is TRBJ2-3, with 7 bases fitting TRBD1. CDR1 SGHRS and CDR2 YFSETQ come from the germline V gene. With 2 bases clipped from V and 0 bases from J, the junction kept 3 bases outside the gene matches. CDR3 size: 15 residues. Written as DNA, the CDR3 is TGCGCCAGCAGCTTCGACAGGGCTAGCACAGATACGCAGTATTTT. Residues: CASSFDRASTDTQYF.

The CDR3 spells CASGQWADTEAFF. The CDR3 DNA follows: TGCGCCAGCGGACAGTGGGCAGACACTGAAGCTTTCTTT. The chain is built from TRBV23-1 and TRBJ1-1; a possible D gene is TRBD1 (6 bases). TRBV23-1 is flagged as an ORF with uncertain function. This CDR3 has 13 amino acids. Deletions cut 8 bases from V and 3 bases from J, with 13 bases between.

In the case of this clone: This specimen includes other DNA sequences encoding the same CDR3. This sequence joins TRBV7-9 and TRBJ2-5; weak D call: TRBD2 (5 bases). The V gene lost 4 bases and the J gene lost 5 bases, with 5 bases spanning the gap. The CDR3 covers 11 residues. The germline CDR1 and CDR2 sequences are SEHNR and FQNEAQ (reference sequence). DNA for the CDR3: TGTGCCAGCAGCTCGGGGGAGACCCAGTACTTC. It yields the protein CASSSGETQYF.

V and J are TRBV5-1 and TRBJ2-6; 7 nucleotides agree with TRBD1. CDR3 length: 16 residues. After removal of 3 bases from V and 0 bases from J, the junction contained 3 bases not matched to a gene. Germline V gene lookup returns CDR1 SGHRS and CDR2 YFSETQ. The CDR3 protein is CASSSQGRSGANVLTF. The CDR3 bases are TGCGCCAGCAGCTCACAGGGGCGCTCTGGGGCCAACGTCCTGACTTTC.

This clone was counted between two and nine times. The CDR3 DNA is TGTGCCAGCAGCAAGGACGGATGGAGCTCCTACGAGCAGTACTTC. Its protein is CASSKDGWSSYEQYF. The rearrangement links TRBV7-2 to TRBJ2-7; no clear D. This CDR3 contains 15 residues. Germline V gene lookup returns CDR1 SGHTA and CDR2 FQGNSA. Trimming shortened V by 5 bases and J by 0 bases, and 14 bases separated the two germline ends.